Listed below are T cell receptor beta chains from one sample, sequenced in a study of cytomegalovirus exposure and HLA in healthy donors. Data came from immunoSEQ multiplex PCR; TCRdb stores just in-frame clones and leaves some out. The data contain some 150,000 clones, approximately 83% of them singletons. Input material: PBMCs. Receptors originate from a woman under 30 in good health and CMV-seronegative. Both conserved end residues are part of each CDR3. Each record gives: V gene, J gene, clone size, D gene, CDR3 DNA, CDR3 protein. D genes are given only for firm matches. Rows may omit the clone size; those that give it use once, few, many or a size class.

>TRBV4-1|TRBJ1-6|NA|TRBD1
TGCGCCAGCAGCCAAGTGGGGGCGACAGGGGGGAATTCACCCCTCCACTTT
CASSQVGATGGNSPLHF
>TRBV4-1|TRBJ1-1|NA|NA
TGCGCCAGCAGCCAAGCAATGAACACTGAAGCTTTCTTT
CASSQAMNTEAFF
>TRBV19|TRBJ1-1|once|NA
TGTGCCAGTAGTATCTTTCGGTACACTGAAGCTTTCTTT
CASSIFRYTEAFF
>TRBV5-4|TRBJ2-5|NA|TRBD2
TGTGCCAGCAGCTGGACTAGCGGGGGGGCATCAGAGACCCAGTACTTC
CASSWTSGGASETQYF
>TRBV5-1|TRBJ1-1|few|NA
TGCGCCAGCAGCTTAATGGGGGCGGGGAACACTGAAGCTTTCTTT
CASSLMGAGNTEAFF
>TRBV10-3|TRBJ2-7|once|NA
TGTGCCAGCGGACAGTCCTACGAGCAGTACTTC
CASGQSYEQYF
>TRBV6-1|TRBJ1-5|NA|NA
TGTGCCAGCAGAAGGGAGGGCAATCAGCCCCAGCATTTT
CASRREGNQPQHF
>TRBV18|TRBJ1-4|once|TRBD1
TGTGCCAGCTCACAGGGACAGGAGGATGAAAAACTGTTTTTT
CASSQGQEDEKLFF
>TRBV30|TRBJ1-2|NA|NA
TGTGCCTGGGGCGGGACTCCCTACACCTTC
CAWGGTPYTF
>TRBV28|TRBJ1-1|NA|NA
TGTGCCAGCAGTCGAGGCCCGCAGGGCCCCGTGAACACTGAAGCTTTCTTT
CASSRGPQGPVNTEAFF
>TRBV11-2|TRBJ2-7|NA|TRBD1
TGTGCCAATCCAACCGGAGGCAGGGGGTCTGGAGAGCAGTACTTC
CANPTGGRGSGEQYF
>TRBV27|TRBJ1-3|NA|TRBD1
TGTGCCAGCAGTTTGAGGGGGGACAGCAATACTCATGGAAACACCATATATTTT
CASSLRGDSNTHGNTIYF
>TRBV2|TRBJ2-7|NA|NA
TGTGCCAGCAGTGGAGGACTTTACGAGCAGTACTTC
CASSGGLYEQYF
>TRBV7-9|TRBJ1-3|once|TRBD1
TGTGCCAGCAGCCTGGGACAGCATAGCTCTGGAAACACCATATATTTT
CASSLGQHSSGNTIYF
>TRBV5-1|TRBJ1-4|NA|NA
TGCGCCAGCAGCTTGGCCGGCAGGGGAGCGACTAATGAAAAACTGTTTTTT
CASSLAGRGATNEKLFF
>TRBV6-4|TRBJ1-5|NA|NA
TGTGCCAGCAGTGAGGAGGACGGCAATCAGCCCCAGCATTTT
CASSEEDGNQPQHF
>TRBV7-6|TRBJ2-2|NA|NA
TGTGCCAGCAGCCCGGGGGACACCGGGGAGCTGTTTTTT
CASSPGDTGELFF
>TRBV5-1|TRBJ1-1|NA|NA
TGCGCCAGCAGCGGCACTAAGAACACTGAAGCTTTCTTT
CASSGTKNTEAFF
>TRBV18|TRBJ1-1|NA|NA
TGTGCCAGCTCACCCCCGACGAGGACTGAAGCTTTCTTT
CASSPPTRTEAFF
>TRBV7-9|TRBJ2-5|NA|NA
TGTGCCAGCAGCTTAATGAGAGAGACCCAGTACTTC
CASSLMRETQYF
>TRBV7-9|TRBJ2-1|NA|TRBD1
TGTGCCAGCAGCTTAGGATTCAAAAGGGCAGGGGGCTCCTACAATGAGCAGTTCTTC
CASSLGFKRAGGSYNEQFF
>TRBV19|TRBJ2-3|NA|TRBD1
TGTGCCCCTAGGGGGCAGAAGAGCACAGATACGCAGTATTTT
CAPRGQKSTDTQYF
>TRBV6-1|TRBJ2-1|NA|NA
TGTGCCAGCAGTGAAGGGTATTTTGTCGGGGGGCGCTACAATGAGCAGTTCTTC
CASSEGYFVGGRYNEQFF
>TRBV2|TRBJ2-1|NA|TRBD2
TGTGCCAGCAGTAGCGGGGGGGCTGTTGAGCAGTTCTTC
CASSSGGAVEQFF
>TRBV10-3|TRBJ1-2|NA|NA
TGTGCCATCAGTGAGGAGTGGGCAGCAGCTAACTATGGCTACACCTTC
CAISEEWAAANYGYTF
>TRBV21-1|TRBJ1-1|NA|NA
TGTGCCAGCAGCAGATCCCCGGGACAGAAGTCGGACACTGAAGCTTTCTTT
CASSRSPGQKSDTEAFF
>TRBV29-1|TRBJ2-1|NA|TRBD1
TGCAGCGTTGAGGGACAGGGGGTTAATGAGCAGTTCTTC
CSVEGQGVNEQFF
>TRBV7-9|TRBJ1-3|once|NA
TGTGCCAGCAGCTTACGATGGGACTCACACTCTGGAAACACCATATATTTT
CASSLRWDSHSGNTIYF
>TRBV7-6|TRBJ1-1|NA|TRBD1
TGTGCCAGCAGCTTAGCCCAGGGACAGGGGACTGAAGCTTTCTTT
CASSLAQGQGTEAFF
>TRBV29-1|TRBJ2-6|NA|NA
TGCAGCGTTGGGCCGGGGTACGGGGCCAACGTCCTGACTTTC
CSVGPGYGANVLTF
>TRBV7-6|TRBJ2-5|NA|NA
TGTGCCAGCACCTGGGGGGGGCAGGGAGAGACCCAGTACTTC
CASTWGGQGETQYF
>TRBV5-6|TRBJ2-7|NA|NA
TGTGCCAGCAGCTTCAGTGGGGGCGAGCAGTACTTC
CASSFSGGEQYF
>TRBV19|TRBJ2-7|NA|TRBD2
TGTGCCAGTAGTACCCCTGGGGGGGTCGCCTACGAGCAGTACTTC
CASSTPGGVAYEQYF
>TRBV19|TRBJ2-5|NA|NA
TGTGCCAGTAGTATAGGGCGGGCGGGGGAGACCCAGTACTTC
CASSIGRAGETQYF
>TRBV25-1|TRBJ1-1|few|NA
TGTGCCAGCAGTGTACACCGAGAAGCTTTCTTT
CASSVHREAFF
>TRBV2|TRBJ2-7|NA|TRBD2
TGTGCCAGCAGTAAGAGCGGGGGGGCCCGCTACGAGCAGTACTTC
CASSKSGGARYEQYF
>TRBV11-2|TRBJ2-1|NA|TRBD2
TGTGCCAGCAGCTTGGGGCGGGGGGACTACAATGAGCAGTTCTTC
CASSLGRGDYNEQFF
>TRBV5-1|TRBJ2-3|NA|NA
TGCGCCAGCAGCTTGTGGCCTCAGGGCGTTGCAGATACGCAGTATTTT
CASSLWPQGVADTQYF
>TRBV25-1|TRBJ2-2|NA|TRBD1
TGTGCCAGCAGGGAAGACAGGGGTGATACCGGGGAGCTGTTTTTT
CASREDRGDTGELFF
>TRBV30|TRBJ2-7|NA|TRBD1
TGTGCCTGGAGTGTACACAGGGGGTCGAGGGCCGAGCAGTACTTC
CAWSVHRGSRAEQYF
>TRBV7-9|TRBJ2-5|NA|TRBD1
TGTGCCAGCAGCTCCTTCGACAGGGTCAATGGAGAGACCCAGTACTTC
CASSSFDRVNGETQYF
>TRBV6-1|TRBJ1-1|NA|TRBD1
TGTGCCAGCAGTGAATACCCGGGGACAGGGACCACTGAAGCTTTCTTT
CASSEYPGTGTTEAFF
>TRBV5-4|TRBJ2-7|few|TRBD2
TGTGCCAGCAGCCGGACTAGCGGCTCCTCCTACGAGCAGTACTTC
CASSRTSGSSYEQYF
>TRBV13|TRBJ1-1|NA|NA
TGTGCCAGCAGCTTATACGGCAGGGGAAACACTGAAGCTTTCTTT
CASSLYGRGNTEAFF
>TRBV7-9|TRBJ1-1|NA|NA
TGTGCCAGCACGAATATGGCGGGTGGTACTGAAGCTTTCTTT
CASTNMAGGTEAFF
>TRBV6-6|TRBJ1-2|NA|TRBD1
TGTGCCAGCAGTTACGAGGCACAGGGGGCTTCTGGCTACACCTTC
CASSYEAQGASGYTF
>TRBV2|TRBJ1-6|NA|TRBD1
TGTGCCAGCTCTGCACAGGGGATTAATTCACCCCTCCACTTT
CASSAQGINSPLHF
>TRBV6-1|TRBJ2-7|NA|TRBD1
TGTGCCCTGAACAGGGGAGATACCTACGAGCAGTACTTC
CALNRGDTYEQYF
>TRBV5-1|TRBJ1-1|once|TRBD1
TGCGCCAGCAGCTTGTCTGGGACAGGGAACACTGAAGCTTTCTTT
CASSLSGTGNTEAFF
>TRBV29-1|TRBJ2-7|NA|NA
TGCAGCGCCTCTGGGTCGGGGGAGCAGTACTTC
CSASGSGEQYF